A selection of T cell receptor beta chains follows, all from one sample in a study of cytomegalovirus exposure and HLA in healthy donors. TCRdb keeps only in-frame clones here, not all; method: immunoSEQ multiplex PCR. The data show about 56,000 clones, 85% to 90% seen once. Sequencing was done on a sample of PBMCs. Source of these receptors: a young woman in good health and CMV-seronegative. Each CDR3 is given with its conserved first and last residue. The order of the fields is CDR3 DNA, CDR3 protein, J gene, clone size, V gene, D gene. The D gene is left open where the match is weak. A row's size may be missing; if present it is once, few, many or a size class.

TGTGCCAGCAGTTTTGGACAGTTGTTGGGCAATGAGCAGTTCTTC	CASSFGQLLGNEQFF	TRBJ2-1	.	TRBV11-2	.
TGTGCCAGCAGCTTAAAACAGGGCCGTAATTCACCCCTCCACTTT	CASSLKQGRNSPLHF	TRBJ1-6	.	TRBV7-8	.
TGTGCCAGCAGTTCCCCGACAGGGGGGAACGAGCAGTACTTC	CASSSPTGGNEQYF	TRBJ2-7	.	TRBV6-9	TRBD1
TGTGCCAGCAGTTATAAGGGACTAGCGGCCGATGAGCAGTTCTTC	CASSYKGLAADEQFF	TRBJ2-1	.	TRBV6-5	TRBD2
TGTGCCAGCTCGCCTGAGATAGCGGGGGCCCACGAGCAGTACTTC	CASSPEIAGAHEQYF	TRBJ2-7	.	TRBV18	TRBD2
TGTGCCAGCAGTTTATCGGCCCCTACCGGGGAGCTGTTTTTT	CASSLSAPTGELFF	TRBJ2-2	.	TRBV27	.
TGTGCCAGCAGAGCCACAGGGGGCTTCAATGAGCAGTTCTTC	CASRATGGFNEQFF	TRBJ2-1	.	TRBV2	TRBD1
TGCGCCAGCAGCTCGAGACTAGCGGGAGGGCCGACAGATACGCAGTATTTT	CASSSRLAGGPTDTQYF	TRBJ2-3	.	TRBV5-1	TRBD2
TGTGCCAGCAGTGAAGTAGCTAGCGGGGAAGTTGATACGCAGTATTTT	CASSEVASGEVDTQYF	TRBJ2-3	few	TRBV2	TRBD2
TGTGCCACCAGCAGAGAGTCTTCCAGCGGGCAAGAGACCCAGTACTTC	CATSRESSSGQETQYF	TRBJ2-5	.	TRBV15	.
TGTGCCAGCAGCGTATTCCCCACTGGAAACACCATATATTTT	CASSVFPTGNTIYF	TRBJ1-3	.	TRBV9	.
TGTGCCAGCAGCTCCCTATATAGCGGGAGCTACGAGCAGTACTTC	CASSSLYSGSYEQYF	TRBJ2-7	few	TRBV5-8	TRBD2
TGTGCCAGCAGCGACGTGGGACAGGGGGGATACGAGCAGTACTTC	CASSDVGQGGYEQYF	TRBJ2-7	.	TRBV7-9	TRBD1
TGTGCCAGCACGACCCAGGGGGGACTGGGAGAGACCCAGTACTTC	CASTTQGGLGETQYF	TRBJ2-5	.	TRBV6-1	.
TGTGCCAGCAGATTTGAGGGGGGGGCTGGAAACACCATATATTTT	CASRFEGGAGNTIYF	TRBJ1-3	.	TRBV28	.
TGTGCCAGCAGCGGCGGAACTATCGCGGGCAATGAGCAGTTCTTC	CASSGGTIAGNEQFF	TRBJ2-1	.	TRBV9	.
TGTGCCAGCAGCCAGAGAGGGGGCGATAATGAAAAACTGTTTTTT	CASSQRGGDNEKLFF	TRBJ1-4	.	TRBV4-2	TRBD1
TGTGCCAGCAGTGAAAGGGGTGTCAGCTATGGCTACACCTTC	CASSERGVSYGYTF	TRBJ1-2	.	TRBV2	.
TGCGCCAGCAGCCAAGGGGTGCTAGCGACAAGGAATGAGCAGTTCTTC	CASSQGVLATRNEQFF	TRBJ2-1	few	TRBV4-1	.
TGTGCCAGCAGCGGGGACCAAGCGGGGACCTCCTACAATGAGCAGTTCTTC	CASSGDQAGTSYNEQFF	TRBJ2-1	.	TRBV9	TRBD2
TGTGCCAGCAGGGCTAGCGAGAGCACAGATACGCAGTATTTT	CASRASESTDTQYF	TRBJ2-3	.	TRBV6-1	.
TGTGCCAGCAGTTACTCATCAGGGGTTTTTCGGGCTTTCTTT	CASSYSSGVFRAFF	TRBJ1-1	.	TRBV6-5	.
TGTGCCAGTAGCAGCGCGGGGGCGGGTCAGCCCCAGCATTTT	CASSSAGAGQPQHF	TRBJ1-5	.	TRBV19	.
TGCGCCAGCAGCCTGGGACAGCTGAACACTGAAGCTTTCTTT	CASSLGQLNTEAFF	TRBJ1-1	.	TRBV4-1	TRBD1
TGTGCCAGCCTTCGAACGGACAGACACACAGATACGCAGTATTTT	CASLRTDRHTDTQYF	TRBJ2-3	once	TRBV6-6	.
TGTGCCATCAGTGAGGGGAGTTCTTACAATGAGCAGTTCTTC	CAISEGSSYNEQFF	TRBJ2-1	.	TRBV10-3	.
TGTGCCAGCATCCCCCCTAGCGTAAGCTCCTACAATGAGCAGTTCTTC	CASIPPSVSSYNEQFF	TRBJ2-1	.	TRBV28	.